The 27 T cell receptor beta chains in this list originate from one sample, sequenced in a study of blood T cell repertoires in COVID-19. Method: immunoSEQ multiplex PCR; TCRdb's copy keeps in-frame clones and lacks some. The sample has about 200,000 clones; around 88% are singletons. The source material was peripheral blood. The receptors were gathered from a young man with active or convalescent COVID-19.

The rearrangement uses TRBV6-5 and TRBJ2-7; 9 bases match TRBD2. CDR1 is MNHEY, CDR2 SVGAGI, per germline. This CDR3 region has 15 residues. Trimming took 6 bases from V and 2 from J; bases not matched to a gene: 8. The CDR3 loop reads CASSPIGTSPYEQYF. In nucleotides, the CDR3 is TGTGCCAGCAGCCCGATCGGGACTAGCCCCTACGAGCAGTACTTC.

A remark on this clone: It is unclear where the CDR3 begins or ends on the DNA, so no DNA is shown, and the CDR3 is as TCRdb lists it. This chain uses TRBV21-1 with TRBJ2-2; TRBD2 was called by the table and not checked on the DNA. TRBV21-1 is a pseudogene segment. The CDR3 has 23 amino acids, counting both end residues. The CDR3 reads CASSKGGRPNTGELFFGEVELFF.

This chain joins TRBV19 and TRBJ2-7, with 8 bases aligning to TRBD1. The CDR3 is 14 amino acids. Unmatched junction bases numbered 10, after V lost 6 bases and J lost 6 bases. CDR1 LNHDA and CDR2 SQIVND come from the germline V gene (reference sequence). CDR3 DNA sequence: TGTGCCAGTAGCTATGCGGGACAGGTATCCGAGCAGTACTTC. Translating gives CASSYAGQVSEQYF.

The chain carries TRBV28 and TRBJ1-1; D unresolved. V shed 5 bases and J shed 11 bases, with 18 bases lying between them. The CDR3 length is 13 residues. The germline gives CDR1 MDHEN, CDR2 SYDVKM. The CDR3 loop is CASSPYTDLRAFF. Here the CDR3 DNA reads TGTGCCAGCAGTCCCTATACAGACCTACGGGCTTTCTTT.

The J gene is TRBJ2-6, the V gene TRBV7-6; D is possibly TRBD2 (5 bases). The V end lost 4 bases, the J end lost 4 bases, and 14 bases lay between the germline ends. CDR1 is SGHVS, CDR2 FNYEAQ, per germline. CDR3 length equals 16 residues. The CDR3 DNA reads as TGTGCCAGCAGCTCCGCGGCACCGGGAGGGGCCAACGTCCTGACTTTC. It specifies CASSSAAPGGANVLTF.

This clone was counted a single time. The chain combines TRBV6-2 or TRBV6-3 with TRBJ2-7, with D possibly matching TRBD2 (6 bases). Germline values: CDR1 MNHEY, CDR2 SVGEGT. This CDR3 has 13 residues. The V gene lost 1 base and the J gene lost 6 bases, with 10 bases spanning the gap. CDR3 loop: CASSYWGEVEQYF. In DNA, the CDR3 is TGTGCCAGCAGTTACTGGGGGGAAGTCGAGCAGTACTTC.

In this sample, this clone turned up once. The rearrangement joins TRBV19 to TRBJ1-4, with TRBD1 identical over 9 bases. V lost 1 base, J lost 0 bases, and 0 bases stayed unmatched. Germline V gives CDR1 LNHDA, CDR2 SQIVND (reference sequence). This CDR3 contains 16 residues. The DNA for the CDR3 is TGTGCCAGTAGTATAGGACAGGGGGCAACTAATGAAAAACTGTTTTTT. Amino acid sequence: CASSIGQGATNEKLFF.

This chain uses TRBV29-1 with TRBJ2-7; perhaps TRBD2 as D (6 bases). Per germline, CDR1 SQVTM and CDR2 ANQGSEA. This CDR3 region has 13 residues. The V gene lost 6 bases and the J gene lost 4 bases, with 16 bases spanning the gap. The DNA of the CDR3 is TGCAGCGTGGGAATAACTGGGGGGTACGAGCAGTACTTC. Translating gives CSVGITGGYEQYF.

The chain employs TRBV6-5 and TRBJ1-1; the match to TRBD1 covers 8 bases. Germline lookup yields CDR1 MNHEY and CDR2 SVGAGI. The V and J ends lost 7 bases and 6 bases, in that order; junction bases with no gene match: 10. The CDR3 is 14 amino acids. The DNA of the CDR3 is TGTGCCAGCATCACTATCAGGGGGCCCCCTGAAGCTTTCTTT. It codes for CASITIRGPPEAFF.

The chain joins TRBV19 to TRBJ2-1; 12 nucleotides match TRBD2. The CDR3 has 16 amino acids. Germline V CDR1 and CDR2: LNHDA, SQIVND (reference sequence). Trimming at V came to 3 bases and at J to 4 bases, leaving 4 bases not matched to a gene. CDR3 sequence: CASSIGLAGRYNEQFF. DNA of the CDR3: TGTGCCAGTAGTATCGGACTAGCGGGAAGGTACAATGAGCAGTTCTTC.

The genes are TRBV3-1 (or the pseudogene TRBV3-2) and TRBJ2-4; TRBD1 agrees at 7 bases. The CDR3 has 15 amino acids. V dropped 3 bases and J dropped 4; count of bases not matched to a gene: 6. From germline, CDR1 is LGHDT and CDR2 YNNKEL (reference sequence). CDR3 amino acids: CASSHVGDRKNIQYF. CDR3 coding DNA: TGTGCCAGCAGCCATGTAGGGGACAGAAAAAACATTCAGTACTTC.

The chain uses TRBV28 and TRBJ1-1; 8 nucleotides align to TRBD1. Germline V gene lookup returns CDR1 MDHEN and CDR2 SYDVKM. CDR3 length: 14 residues. Trimming at V came to 2 bases and at J to 11 bases, leaving 10 bases not matched to a gene. The CDR3: CASSLRRQGAWAFF. CDR3 DNA sequence: TGTGCCAGCAGTTTAAGGCGGCAGGGGGCTTGGGCTTTCTTT.

The V gene is TRBV6-6, the J gene TRBJ2-3, with 7 nucleotides matching TRBD1. The CDR3 length is 16 residues. V shed 5 bases, J shed 2 bases, and the junction held 10 bases outside the gene matches. Germline assignment: CDR1 MNHNY and CDR2 SVGAGI (reference sequence). CDR3: CASSPWGQTNTDTQYF. The DNA of the CDR3 is TGTGCCAGCAGTCCCTGGGGACAGACGAACACAGATACGCAGTATTTT.

This chain links TRBV27 with TRBJ1-5, with D possibly TRBD1 on 5 matching bases. CDR3 size: 13 residues. V dropped 4 bases and J dropped 5 bases, with 9 bases sitting between them. Germline V lookup: CDR1 MNHEY, CDR2 SMNVEV (reference sequence). The DNA for the CDR3 is TGTGCCAGCAGTTCAGGGTGGCATCAGCCCCAGCATTTT. Translating gives CASSSGWHQPQHF.

The chain employs TRBV4-2 and TRBJ2-1; a weak D match, TRBD2 (6 bases). The length of the CDR3 is 14 residues. Germline V gene sequence: CDR1 LGHNA, CDR2 YNFKEQ. V lost 2 bases and J 6 bases, leaving 11 bases between the germline ends. Here the CDR3 DNA reads TGTGCCAGCAGCCAACGGGACTCCGGCAATGAGCAGTTCTTC. Translated, it gives CASSQRDSGNEQFF.

This clone has a handful of counts. The chain combines TRBV18 with TRBJ1-1; perhaps TRBD1 as D (6 bases). The germline V and J ends were trimmed by 3 bases and 0 bases, with 11 bases remaining between them. This CDR3 region has 15 residues. Per germline, CDR1 KGHSH and CDR2 LQKENI. CDR3 sequence: CASSPSTGVNTEAFF. CDR3 DNA: TGTGCCAGCTCACCGTCGACAGGAGTGAACACTGAAGCTTTCTTT.

This rearrangement joins TRBV11-2 to TRBJ2-7, with 9 bases matching TRBD2. Unmatched junction bases numbered 5, after V lost 6 bases and J lost 5 bases. Germline loops: CDR1 SGHAT, CDR2 FQNNGV. This CDR3 is built from 13 residues. CDR3 DNA sequence: TGTGCCAGCAGTCGTAGCGGGAGTAACGAGCAGTACTTC. This codes for CASSRSGSNEQYF.

CDR3 in amino acids: CASSLGRTSRIPYEQYF. For the CDR3, the DNA is TGTGCCAGCAGCCTAGGCCGGACTAGTAGGATCCCCTACGAGCAGTACTTC. The chain uses TRBV6-2 or TRBV6-3 and TRBJ2-7; 7 nucleotides agree with TRBD2. The CDR3 extends over 17 amino acids. Germline assignment: CDR1 MNHEY and CDR2 SVGEGT. V trimming: 6 bases; J trimming: 2 bases; junction bases outside the gene matches: 16.

This clone has a single count. CDR3 amino acids: CASTSREMGNSPLHF. DNA for the CDR3: TGTGCCAGCACCTCCCGGGAGATGGGGAATTCACCCCTCCACTTT. The chain is built from TRBV27 and TRBJ1-6; no definite D call. Germline-derived CDR1 and CDR2 are MNHEY and SMNVEV (reference sequence). The CDR3 length is 15 residues. V lost 7 bases to trimming and J lost 7 bases, with 17 bases between them.

The rearrangement links TRBV6-2 or TRBV6-3 to TRBJ2-3; D might be TRBD2 (5 bases). Per the germline V gene, CDR1 is MNHEY and CDR2 is SVGEGT. The CDR3 is made up of 15 amino acids. Trimming left V 4 bases short and J 1 base short, with 12 bases between. The CDR3 is CASSSGLGGTDTQYF. CDR3 coding DNA: TGTGCCAGCAGTTCCGGACTGGGTGGCACAGATACGCAGTATTTT.

V and J are TRBV19 and TRBJ2-4; 12 bases are a match to TRBD1. The germline V gene encodes CDR1 LNHDA and CDR2 SQIVND (reference sequence). The CDR3 loop spans 16 amino acids. J gave up 6 bases and V 3 bases, and 6 bases lay outside the gene matches. The CDR3 bases are TGTGCCAGTAGTATGGGGCGGGGACAGGGGGCAAACATTCAGTACTTC. Translated, it gives CASSMGRGQGANIQYF.

The chain couples TRBV2 to TRBJ2-7; 7 bases agree with TRBD1. The germline V gene encodes CDR1 SNHLY and CDR2 FYNNEI. With 6 bases clipped from V and 0 bases from J, the junction kept 5 bases outside the gene matches. CDR3 length: 14 amino acids. CDR3 residues: CASRTGTDSYEQYF. CDR3 coding DNA: TGTGCCAGCAGAACCGGGACAGACTCCTACGAGCAGTACTTC.

The chain is built from TRBV9 and TRBJ2-1; D uncertain. This CDR3 is built from 16 residues. V gave up 0 bases and J gave up 1 base, with 11 bases separating them. Germline V gene sequence: CDR1 SGDLS, CDR2 YYNGEE. The CDR3 sequence: CASSVVPSPSYNEQFF. DNA of the CDR3: TGTGCCAGCAGCGTAGTGCCAAGCCCGTCCTACAATGAGCAGTTCTTC.

This chain connects TRBV3-1 (or the pseudogene TRBV3-2) to TRBJ2-7; TRBD2 agrees at 12 bases. This CDR3 is 16 amino acids long. The V segment lost 8 bases and the J segment 4 bases; nucleotides outside the gene matches: 12. Germline V gene lookup returns CDR1 LGHDT and CDR2 YNNKEL (reference sequence). The chain's CDR3 is CASSFLLAGGSYEQYF. The CDR3, as DNA: TGTGCCAGCTCTTTCTTACTAGCGGGAGGATCATACGAGCAGTACTTC.

The rearrangement joins TRBV6-5 to TRBJ1-4, with D perhaps matching TRBD1 (6 bases). CDR3 size: 14 residues. Germline V lookup: CDR1 MNHEY, CDR2 SVGAGI. V lost 2 bases and J 10 bases, leaving 14 bases between the germline ends. CDR3 in amino acids: CASSYVDSAGKLFF. CDR3 DNA: TGTGCCAGCAGTTACGTGGACAGTGCAGGAAAACTGTTTTTT.

The chain employs TRBV6-1 and TRBJ2-7; D perhaps matches TRBD2 (6 bases). The V end lost 2 bases, the J end lost 0 bases, and 17 bases lay between the germline ends. This CDR3 is 17 amino acids long. From germline, CDR1 is MNHNS and CDR2 SASEGT. This CDR3 reads CASSESSRGGISYEQYF. CDR3 sequence (DNA): TGTGCCAGCAGTGAATCCTCGCGGGGCGGGATCTCCTACGAGCAGTACTTC.

The gene calls are TRBV5-5 and TRBJ2-3, with 8 bases that match TRBD1. The trim removed 6 bases at V and 2 bases at J, leaving 5 bases unmatched. The CDR3 runs to 14 residues. From germline, CDR1 is SGHKS and CDR2 YYEKEE (reference sequence). CDR3 DNA: TGTGCCAGCACTCGACAGGGGTTCACAGATACGCAGTATTTT. This codes for CASTRQGFTDTQYF.